These T cell receptor beta chains were read from a single sample in a study of control samples from healthy donors and cancer patients. Sequencing was performed with immunoSEQ multiplex PCR; in TCRdb, only in-frame clones are kept and a portion is missing. The data contain approximately 170,000 clones, 90% of them singletons. Source material: blood. Every receptor here comes from a woman aged 45 to 65 in good health. Each CDR3 is given with its conserved first and last residue. Fields, in order: clone size, V gene, D gene, J gene, CDR3 DNA, CDR3 protein. The D gene is left open where the match is weak. Size is omitted from some rows. Given values are once, few, many or a class for expanded clones.

clone_size: once
v_call: TRBV28
d_call: .
j_call: TRBJ1-2
cdr3_nt: TGTGCCAGCAGTTTGTCCGGGTTGGGCTACACCTTC
cdr3_aa: CASSLSGLGYTF

clone_size: .
v_call: TRBV6-6
d_call: .
j_call: TRBJ2-7
cdr3_nt: TGTGCCAGCAGACCCCAGGGGACCCTCTACGAGCAGTACTTC
cdr3_aa: CASRPQGTLYEQYF

clone_size: .
v_call: TRBV7-9
d_call: .
j_call: TRBJ2-5
cdr3_nt: TGTGCCAGCAGCTTAGCGTCTGGCCAAGAGACCCAGTACTTC
cdr3_aa: CASSLASGQETQYF

clone_size: once
v_call: TRBV5-1
d_call: .
j_call: TRBJ2-2
cdr3_nt: TGCGCCAGCAGCTTGGGAGGAGGGATCGGGACCGGGGAGCTGTTTTTT
cdr3_aa: CASSLGGGIGTGELFF

clone_size: once
v_call: TRBV7-2
d_call: .
j_call: TRBJ1-2
cdr3_nt: TGTGCCAGCAGCTTAGCGGCGGGATCCTATGGCTACACCTTC
cdr3_aa: CASSLAAGSYGYTF

clone_size: .
v_call: TRBV9
d_call: .
j_call: TRBJ1-6
cdr3_nt: TGTGCCAGCAGCGCCACCCCGGCTAGGGATTCACCCCTCCACTTT
cdr3_aa: CASSATPARDSPLHF

clone_size: .
v_call: TRBV10-3
d_call: TRBD1
j_call: TRBJ1-4
cdr3_nt: TGTGCCATCAAAGGGACAGGGAATGAAAAACTGTTTTTT
cdr3_aa: CAIKGTGNEKLFF

clone_size: .
v_call: TRBV6-5
d_call: TRBD1
j_call: TRBJ1-3
cdr3_nt: TGTGCCAGCAGGGAGACAGGGGGCGTTGGAAACACCATATATTTT
cdr3_aa: CASRETGGVGNTIYF

clone_size: .
v_call: TRBV4-1
d_call: .
j_call: TRBJ2-3
cdr3_nt: TGCGCCAGCAGCCCAGGGGCTAGCAGCCCCACAGATACGCAGTATTTT
cdr3_aa: CASSPGASSPTDTQYF

clone_size: once
v_call: TRBV6-1
d_call: .
j_call: TRBJ1-2
cdr3_nt: TGTGCCAGCAGTGAACTGCCGGGGTCTATTAGCTACACCTTC
cdr3_aa: CASSELPGSISYTF

clone_size: .
v_call: TRBV30
d_call: TRBD2
j_call: TRBJ2-1
cdr3_nt: TGTGCCTGTCCGAAACGGGGGGGGAGGAATGAGCAGTTCTTC
cdr3_aa: CACPKRGGRNEQFF

clone_size: .
v_call: TRBV27
d_call: .
j_call: TRBJ2-3
cdr3_nt: TGTGCCAGCAGTTGGAGCACAGATACGCAGTATTTT
cdr3_aa: CASSWSTDTQYF

clone_size: .
v_call: TRBV5-1
d_call: .
j_call: TRBJ2-3
cdr3_nt: TGCGCCAGCAGCTTGGCCGTTCAGACCACAGATACGCAGTATTTT
cdr3_aa: CASSLAVQTTDTQYF

clone_size: .
v_call: TRBV27
d_call: .
j_call: TRBJ2-3
cdr3_nt: TGTGCCAGCAGTCACAGCACAGATACGCAGTATTTT
cdr3_aa: CASSHSTDTQYF

clone_size: .
v_call: TRBV11-2
d_call: .
j_call: TRBJ1-1
cdr3_nt: TGTGCCAGCAGCACAGGACAGTGGAACACTGAAGCTTTCTTT
cdr3_aa: CASSTGQWNTEAFF

clone_size: .
v_call: TRBV9
d_call: .
j_call: TRBJ2-1
cdr3_nt: TGTGCCAGCAGCCCCATAGGGAGCTCCTACAATGAGCAGTTCTTC
cdr3_aa: CASSPIGSSYNEQFF

clone_size: .
v_call: TRBV11-2
d_call: TRBD2
j_call: TRBJ2-7
cdr3_nt: TGTGCCAGCAGCCGGACTAGCGGGATATACGAGCAGTACTTC
cdr3_aa: CASSRTSGIYEQYF

clone_size: .
v_call: TRBV5-1
d_call: .
j_call: TRBJ1-1
cdr3_nt: TGCGCCAGCAGCCCGACGACAGCAACCATGAACACTGAAGCTTTCTTT
cdr3_aa: CASSPTTATMNTEAFF

clone_size: .
v_call: TRBV6-5
d_call: .
j_call: TRBJ1-3
cdr3_nt: TGTGCCAGCAGTCCTTCTTCGCTGGGAAACACCATATATTTT
cdr3_aa: CASSPSSLGNTIYF

clone_size: .
v_call: TRBV3-1/TRBV3-2
d_call: .
j_call: TRBJ1-6
cdr3_nt: TGTGCCAGCAGACAGGTTTCAGATTCACCCCTCCACTTT
cdr3_aa: CASRQVSDSPLHF

clone_size: .
v_call: TRBV27
d_call: .
j_call: TRBJ2-2
cdr3_nt: TGTGCCAGCAGTTTCGGTCAGAGAACCACCGGGGAGCTGTTTTTT
cdr3_aa: CASSFGQRTTGELFF

clone_size: .
v_call: TRBV7-9
d_call: .
j_call: TRBJ1-1
cdr3_nt: TGTGCGTCAGGGGTTGGGAACACTGAAGCTTTCTTT
cdr3_aa: CASGVGNTEAFF

clone_size: .
v_call: TRBV3-1/TRBV3-2
d_call: TRBD2
j_call: TRBJ2-7
cdr3_nt: TGTGCCAGCAGCCAAGTACCAGCGGGGGGCCCCTACGAGCAGTACTTC
cdr3_aa: CASSQVPAGGPYEQYF